The present entry profiles one TCR beta chain with its context. The antigen remains unidentified. The sample is drawn from a study of cytomegalovirus exposure and HLA in healthy donors. General observations from the study: As confirmed in vitro, three CMV-associated chains were specific for CMV antigens.

Trimming removed 5 bases from V and 3 bases from J; junction bases left unmatched: 6. Germline V gives CDR1 LNHNV, CDR2 YYDKDF (reference sequence). The CDR3 loop spans 16 amino acids. The primer mix had 60 Vbeta and 13 Jbeta primers. The protocol was immunoSEQ multiplex PCR, while the TCRdb copy is restricted to in-frame clones and leaves out a portion. Its table lists roughly 140,000 clones. Source material: PBMCs. The V gene is TRBV15, the J gene TRBJ2-2; 10 nucleotides line up with TRBD1. This receptor was taken from a man between 35 and 55 years old in good health and CMV-seronegative. The DNA for the CDR3 is TGTGCCACCAGCGATCCAGGACAGGGGGACACCGGGGAGCTGTTTTTT. It translates to CATSDPGQGDTGELFF.